This TCR beta chain was retrieved from a study of T cell clonality in common variable immunodeficiency (dated by TCRdb to 2015 to 2017). Most of the CVID patients and most of the healthy controls were of Caucasian heritage. Heparinized peripheral whole blood samples of about 5 to 8 ml were collected from each donor. TCRbeta CDR3 repertoires were sequenced from genomic DNA of adults with common variable immune deficiency (CVID) and healthy adult controls. There were about 22 healthy adult volunteers in the control group (roughly 12 female and ten or so male), ranging in age from about 23 to 66 years, with a mean age of roughly 32. Diluted blood was density-centrifuged over Hypaque 1077 or Ficoll-Paque to isolate peripheral blood mononuclear cells. Genomic DNA was obtained from unsorted mononuclear cells using either Qiagen column purification or a centrifugation-based method. This clone has at least ten counts. This receptor's antigen is unknown. Read sequence stops 3 residues before the CDR3 end, and the germline J gene provides the missing end.

Findings and caveats that apply to the study as a whole: Reportedly, TCRbeta sequences from CVID had fewer deletions and N-nucleotide insertions, and highly modified clones with 13 or more V deletions were absent from CVID. Fewer TCRbeta clones were shared among CVID subjects than among healthy controls (p < 0.0001). It was noted by the authors that sequencing of the repertoires of T cell subpopulations would be needed to clarify the cause of the increased clonality in CVID. Even though DNA input was the same, control samples had an average of about 80,000 unique sequences each, compared with 30,000 to 40,000 in CVID samples. Correlations of repertoire features with clinical complications were constrained by heterogeneity among patients within the CVID cohort. TCRbeta clonality was higher in CVID subjects than in healthy controls (t-test p = 0.018), and the increase was most characteristic of about a third of subjects.

For sequencing input, CVID and control samples contributed equivalent amounts of genomic DNA. For every sample, a 60 bp segment covering the rearranged TCRbeta CDR3 region was amplified and then sequenced. The immunoSEQ assay, a bias-corrected multiplex PCR with high-throughput sequencing, was employed for TCRbeta amplification. The authors' analysis ran thus. Each unique nucleotide sequence was treated as a clone and annotated with V, D and J genes, copy number and frequency. Sequences were labeled productive if in frame, and non-productive if out of frame or containing stop codons. As previously described, clonality was calculated on the basis of Shannon's entropy. The predicted amino acid sequences of productive clones were used to derive the mean CDR3 Kyte-Doolittle hydropathy. The R hclust function was used to hierarchically cluster scaled V gene usage with Manhattan distance and complete linkage. To assess clone sharing by CDR3 amino acid sequence, 12 repertoires per group were resampled over 100 rounds. Repertoires were searched for more than 55 published EBV-specific and approximately 240 published CMV-specific TCRbeta sequences. A couple of CVID samples that yielded fewer than 10,000 sequences were excluded from the analysis, so fewer than 45 CVID repertoires were retained. This immuneACCESS table, as held by TCRdb, lists in-frame sequences with V and J called but not all clones. Of the missing ones, under half trace to an unresolved V gene in checked studies; the others have no known cause. The V and J calls and clone size were taken over from that table, and D and trimming were inferred from the DNA. The sample records more than 55,000 clones, none occurring a single time. Of the sample, more than 1.5% is held by the ten largest clones.

The CDR3 numbers 15 residues from cysteine through phenylalanine. Part of the CDR3 DNA is given, 36 bases translated from base 1. After removal of 5 bases from V and 4 bases from J, the junction retains 4 bases not matched to a gene. Via the germline V gene, CDR1 is SGHAT and CDR2 FQNNGV. Sequenced input: peripheral blood mononuclear cells. The sequence came from a person aged 18-70 years in good health. The chain was built from TRBV11-2 and TRBJ2-2; 10 bases in the middle match TRBD1. CDR3 DNA (partial): TGTGCCAGCAGCCCACGGACAGGGGGCACCGGGGAG. It is translated as CASSPRTGGTGE. The CDR3 reads in full as CASSPRTGGTGELFF.